One sample yielded the 4 T cell receptor beta chains listed below, sequenced in a study of Ad26.COV2.S vaccination and SARS-CoV-2 variants. Produced via immunoSEQ multiplex PCR; TCRdb's table is partial and in-frame only. The sample includes hundreds of thousands of clones, approximately 90% of them seen just once. The sample's treatment: over 15 received Ad26.COV2.S at low or high dose, single or two shots; 5 received placebo; per-sample allocation not given. The study sampled participants on day 63 after the first vaccine or placebo injection. The sequences come from peripheral blood, collected in a trial of Ad26.COV2.S vaccine versus placebo. The receptors were gathered from a person aged 18 to 59 who received the Ad26.COV2.S COVID-19 vaccine or a placebo.

The chain couples TRBV5-1 to TRBJ2-3, with a weak D call TRBD1 (5 bases). This CDR3 is 15 amino acids long. V dropped 0 bases and J dropped 0 bases, with 8 bases sitting between them. Looked up from germline, CDR1 is SGHRS and CDR2 is YFSETQ. The CDR3 sequence: CASSLGDRSTDTQYF. CDR3 DNA: TGCGCCAGCAGCTTGGGTGACAGAAGCACAGATACGCAGTATTTT.

The chain combines TRBV7-9 with TRBJ2-2; D remains ambiguous. Germline CDR1 is SEHNR and CDR2 is FQNEAQ (reference sequence). The length of the CDR3 is 13 residues. The V gene lost 7 bases and the J gene lost 3 bases, with 9 bases spanning the gap. This CDR3 is CASTPSDTGELFF. The CDR3, as DNA: TGTGCCAGCACCCCTTCGGACACCGGGGAGCTGTTTTTT.

The chain carries TRBV4-1 and TRBJ2-3; D may be TRBD2 (5 bases). Germline-derived CDR1 and CDR2 are MGHRA and YSYEKL. With 0 bases removed from V and 1 base from J, the gap between germline ends came to 8 bases. This CDR3 region has 15 residues. The CDR3, as DNA: TGCGCCAGCAGCCAAGAGACGAGGGGCACAGATACGCAGTATTTT. Translating it yields CASSQETRGTDTQYF.

The V and J genes are TRBV6-5 and TRBJ1-1; no firm D call. The CDR3 sequence is 13 residues long. Trimming removed 5 bases at V and 5 bases at J, with 12 bases between. Germline-derived CDR1 and CDR2 are MNHEY and SVGAGI. The chain's CDR3 is CASSRSMDTEAFF. The CDR3 DNA follows: TGTGCCAGCAGTCGCTCGATGGATACTGAAGCTTTCTTT.